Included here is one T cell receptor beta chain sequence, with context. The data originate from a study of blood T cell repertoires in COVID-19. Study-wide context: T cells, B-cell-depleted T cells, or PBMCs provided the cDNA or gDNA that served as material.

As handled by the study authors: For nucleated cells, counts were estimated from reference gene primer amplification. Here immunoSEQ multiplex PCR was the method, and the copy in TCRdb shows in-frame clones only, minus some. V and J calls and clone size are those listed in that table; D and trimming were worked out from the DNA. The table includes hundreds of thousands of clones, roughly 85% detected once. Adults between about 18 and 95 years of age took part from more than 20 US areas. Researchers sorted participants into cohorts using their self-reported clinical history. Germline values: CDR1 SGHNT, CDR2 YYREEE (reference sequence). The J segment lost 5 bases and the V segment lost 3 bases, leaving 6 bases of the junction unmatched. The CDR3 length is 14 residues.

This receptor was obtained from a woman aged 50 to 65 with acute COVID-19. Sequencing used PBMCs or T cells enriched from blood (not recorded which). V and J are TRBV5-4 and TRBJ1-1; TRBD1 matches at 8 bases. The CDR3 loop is CASSSLTGETEAFF. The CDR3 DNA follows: TGTGCCAGCAGCTCGCTGACAGGGGAAACTGAAGCTTTCTTT.